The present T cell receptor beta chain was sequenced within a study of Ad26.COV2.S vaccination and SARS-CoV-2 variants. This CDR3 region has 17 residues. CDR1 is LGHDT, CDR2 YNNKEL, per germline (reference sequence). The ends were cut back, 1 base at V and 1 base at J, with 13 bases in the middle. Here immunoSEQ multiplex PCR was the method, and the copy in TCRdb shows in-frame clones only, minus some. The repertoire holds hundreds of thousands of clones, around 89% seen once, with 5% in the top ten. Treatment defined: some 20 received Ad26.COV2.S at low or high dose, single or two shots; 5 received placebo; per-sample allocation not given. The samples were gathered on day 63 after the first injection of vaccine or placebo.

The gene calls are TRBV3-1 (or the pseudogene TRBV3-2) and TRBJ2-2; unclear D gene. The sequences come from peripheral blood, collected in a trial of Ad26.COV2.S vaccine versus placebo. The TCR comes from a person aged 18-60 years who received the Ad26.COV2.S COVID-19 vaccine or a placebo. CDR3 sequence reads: CASSQALLWGNTGELFF. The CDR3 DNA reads TGTGCCAGCAGCCAAGCTTTGCTGTGGGGGAACACCGGGGAGCTGTTTTTT.